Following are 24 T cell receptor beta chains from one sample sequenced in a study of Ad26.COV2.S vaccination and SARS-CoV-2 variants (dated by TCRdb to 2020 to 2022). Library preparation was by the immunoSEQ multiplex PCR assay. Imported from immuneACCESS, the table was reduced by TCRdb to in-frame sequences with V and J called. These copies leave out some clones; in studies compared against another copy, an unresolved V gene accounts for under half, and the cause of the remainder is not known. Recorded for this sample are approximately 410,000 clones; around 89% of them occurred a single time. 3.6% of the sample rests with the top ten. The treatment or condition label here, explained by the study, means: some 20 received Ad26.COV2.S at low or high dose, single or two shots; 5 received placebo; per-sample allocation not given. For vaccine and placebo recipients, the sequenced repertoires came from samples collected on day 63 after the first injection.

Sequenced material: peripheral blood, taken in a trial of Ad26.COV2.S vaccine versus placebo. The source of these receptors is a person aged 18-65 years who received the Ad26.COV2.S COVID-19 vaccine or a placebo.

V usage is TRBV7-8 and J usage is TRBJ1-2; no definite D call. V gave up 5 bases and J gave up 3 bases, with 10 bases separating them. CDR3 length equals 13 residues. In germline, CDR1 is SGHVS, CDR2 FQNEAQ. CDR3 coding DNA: TGTGCCAGCAGCCCCAGGAAGGACTATGGCTACACCTTC. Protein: CASSPRKDYGYTF.

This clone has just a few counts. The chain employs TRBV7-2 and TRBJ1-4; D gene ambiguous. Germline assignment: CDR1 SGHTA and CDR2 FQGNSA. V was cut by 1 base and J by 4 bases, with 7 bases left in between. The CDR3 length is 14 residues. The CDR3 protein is CASSLERNNEKLFF. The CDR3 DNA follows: TGTGCCAGCAGCTTAGAACGGAATAATGAAAAACTGTTTTTT.

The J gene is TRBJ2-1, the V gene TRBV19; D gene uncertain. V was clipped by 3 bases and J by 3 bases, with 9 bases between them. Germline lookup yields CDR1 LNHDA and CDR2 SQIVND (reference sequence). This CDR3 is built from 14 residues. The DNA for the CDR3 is TGTGCCAGTAGTATCCCCAGGTTCTACAATGAGCAGTTCTTC. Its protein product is CASSIPRFYNEQFF.

CDR3 region: CASSLEGLAGQETQYF. As DNA, the CDR3 is TGTGCCAGCAGCTTAGAAGGACTAGCGGGCCAAGAGACCCAGTACTTC. The V gene is TRBV7-9, the J gene TRBJ2-5, with 11 bases that match TRBD2. Unmatched junction bases numbered 2, after V lost 1 base and J lost 1 base. CDR1 and CDR2 from the germline V gene are SEHNR and FQNEAQ (reference sequence). The CDR3 has 16 residues.

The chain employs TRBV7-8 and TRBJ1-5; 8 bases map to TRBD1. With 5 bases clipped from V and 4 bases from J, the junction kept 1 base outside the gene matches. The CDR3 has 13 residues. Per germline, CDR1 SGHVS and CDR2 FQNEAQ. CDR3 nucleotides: TGTGCCAGCAGCCGACAGGGGAATCAGCCCCAGCATTTT. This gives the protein CASSRQGNQPQHF.

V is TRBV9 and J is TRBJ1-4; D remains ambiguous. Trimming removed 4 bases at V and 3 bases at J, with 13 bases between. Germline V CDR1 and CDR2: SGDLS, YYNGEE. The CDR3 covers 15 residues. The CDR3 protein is CASSPGITSNEKLFF. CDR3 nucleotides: TGTGCCAGCAGCCCGGGGATCACATCTAATGAAAAACTGTTTTTT.

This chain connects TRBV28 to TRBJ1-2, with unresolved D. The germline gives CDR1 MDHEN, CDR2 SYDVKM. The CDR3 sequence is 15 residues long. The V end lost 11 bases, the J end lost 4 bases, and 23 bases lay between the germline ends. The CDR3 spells CAVQKGPEGRYGYTF. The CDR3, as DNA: TGTGCCGTCCAAAAAGGTCCGGAGGGCCGCTATGGCTACACCTTC.

The CDR3 protein is CASSLSGRRAFF. The CDR3 coding sequence is TGTGCCAGCAGCTTATCGGGAAGACGAGCTTTCTTT. The chain combines TRBV7-9 with TRBJ1-1; D gene unclear. Germline V gives CDR1 SEHNR, CDR2 FQNEAQ (reference sequence). The CDR3 is made up of 12 amino acids. V lost 2 bases, J lost 10 bases, and 11 bases lay in between.

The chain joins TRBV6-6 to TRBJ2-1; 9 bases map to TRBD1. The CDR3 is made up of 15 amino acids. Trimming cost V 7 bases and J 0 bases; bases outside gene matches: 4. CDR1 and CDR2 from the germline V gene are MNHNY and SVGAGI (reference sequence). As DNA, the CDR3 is TGTGCCAGCACCCAGGGACAGGGCTCCTACAATGAGCAGTTCTTC. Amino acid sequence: CASTQGQGSYNEQFF.

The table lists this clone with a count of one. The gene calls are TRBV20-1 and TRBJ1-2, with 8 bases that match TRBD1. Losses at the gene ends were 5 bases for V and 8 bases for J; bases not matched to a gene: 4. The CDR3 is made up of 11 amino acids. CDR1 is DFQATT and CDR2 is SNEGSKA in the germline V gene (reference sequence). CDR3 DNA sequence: TGCAGTGCTTACGACAGGGGAGGCTACACCTTC. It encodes CSAYDRGGYTF.

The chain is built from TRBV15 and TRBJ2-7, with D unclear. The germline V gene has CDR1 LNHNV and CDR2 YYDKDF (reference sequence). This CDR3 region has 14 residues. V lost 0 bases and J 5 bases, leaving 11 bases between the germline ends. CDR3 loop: CATSRDQPGDEQYF. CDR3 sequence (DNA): TGTGCCACCAGCAGAGACCAACCGGGTGACGAGCAGTACTTC.

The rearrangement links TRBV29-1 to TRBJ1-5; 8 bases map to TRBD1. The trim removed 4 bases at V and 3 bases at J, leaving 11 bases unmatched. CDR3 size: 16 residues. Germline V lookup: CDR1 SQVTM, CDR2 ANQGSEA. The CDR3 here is CSVGWGTGGNNQPQHF. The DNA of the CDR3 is TGCAGCGTTGGATGGGGAACAGGGGGTAACAATCAGCCCCAGCATTTT.

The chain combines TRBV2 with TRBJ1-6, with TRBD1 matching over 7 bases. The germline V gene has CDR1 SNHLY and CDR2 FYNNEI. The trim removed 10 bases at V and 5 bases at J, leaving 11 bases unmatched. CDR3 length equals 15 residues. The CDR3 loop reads CATSTGQGNNSPLHF. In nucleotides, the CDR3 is TGTGCCACTTCGACAGGGCAAGGGAATAATTCACCCCTCCACTTT.

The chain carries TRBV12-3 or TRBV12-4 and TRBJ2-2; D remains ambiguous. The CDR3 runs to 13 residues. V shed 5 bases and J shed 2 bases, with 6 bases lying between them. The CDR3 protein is CASSGYNTGELFF. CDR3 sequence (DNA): TGTGCCAGCAGTGGATATAACACCGGGGAGCTGTTTTTT.

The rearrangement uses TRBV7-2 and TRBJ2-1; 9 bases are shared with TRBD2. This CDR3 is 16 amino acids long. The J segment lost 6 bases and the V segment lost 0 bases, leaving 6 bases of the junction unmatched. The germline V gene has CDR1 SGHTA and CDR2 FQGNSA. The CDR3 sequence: CASSLARAGGTNEQFF. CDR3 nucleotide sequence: TGTGCCAGCAGCTTAGCCCGAGCGGGGGGAACCAATGAGCAGTTCTTC.

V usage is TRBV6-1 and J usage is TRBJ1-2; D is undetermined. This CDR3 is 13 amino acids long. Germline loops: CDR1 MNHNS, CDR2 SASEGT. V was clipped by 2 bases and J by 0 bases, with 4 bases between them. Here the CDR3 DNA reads TGTGCCAGCAGTGAAAGTTCTAACTATGGCTACACCTTC. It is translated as CASSESSNYGYTF.

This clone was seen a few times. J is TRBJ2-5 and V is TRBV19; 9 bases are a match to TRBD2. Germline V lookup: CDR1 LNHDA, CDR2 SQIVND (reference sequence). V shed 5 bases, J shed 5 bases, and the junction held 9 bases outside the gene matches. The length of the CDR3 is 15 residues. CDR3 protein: CASSLTSGSYETQYF. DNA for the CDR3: TGTGCCAGTAGTCTGACTAGCGGATCGTATGAGACCCAGTACTTC.

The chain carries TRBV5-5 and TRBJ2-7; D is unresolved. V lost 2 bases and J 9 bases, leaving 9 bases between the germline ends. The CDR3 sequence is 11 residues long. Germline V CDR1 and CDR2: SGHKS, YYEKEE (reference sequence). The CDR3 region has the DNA TGTGCCAGCAGCTTAACTGCCGGGCAGTACTTC. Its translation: CASSLTAGQYF.

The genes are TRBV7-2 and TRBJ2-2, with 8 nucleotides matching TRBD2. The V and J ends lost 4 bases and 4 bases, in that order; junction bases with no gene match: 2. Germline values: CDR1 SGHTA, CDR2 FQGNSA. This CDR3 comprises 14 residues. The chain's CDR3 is CASSSRGGTGELFF. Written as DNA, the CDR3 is TGTGCCAGCAGCTCCCGGGGGGGCACCGGGGAGCTGTTTTTT. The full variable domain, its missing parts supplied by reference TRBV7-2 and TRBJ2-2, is GAGVSQSPSNKVTEKGKDVELRCDPISGHTALYWYRQSLGQGLEFLIYFQGNSAPDKSGLPSDRFSAERTGGSVSTLTIQRTQQEDSAVYLCASSSRGGTGELFFGEGSRLTVL.

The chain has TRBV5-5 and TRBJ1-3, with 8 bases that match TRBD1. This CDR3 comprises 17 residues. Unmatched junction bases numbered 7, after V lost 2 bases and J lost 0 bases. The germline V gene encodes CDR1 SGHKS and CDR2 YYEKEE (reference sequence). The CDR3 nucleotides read TGTGCCAGCAGCTTACCGGGACAGGCGAGCTCTGGAAACACCATATATTTT. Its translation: CASSLPGQASSGNTIYF. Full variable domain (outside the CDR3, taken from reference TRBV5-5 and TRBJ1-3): DAGVTQSPTHLIKTRGQQVTLRCSPISGHKSVSWYQQVLGQGPQFIFQYYEKEERGRGNFPDRFSARQFPNYSSELNVNALLLGDSALYLCASSLPGQASSGNTIYFGEGSWLTVV.

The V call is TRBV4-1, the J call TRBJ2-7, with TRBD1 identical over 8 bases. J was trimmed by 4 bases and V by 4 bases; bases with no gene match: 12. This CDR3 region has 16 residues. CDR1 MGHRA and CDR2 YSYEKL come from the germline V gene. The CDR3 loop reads CASSRSPGGGVYEQYF. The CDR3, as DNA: TGCGCCAGCAGCCGCAGTCCAGGGGGCGGCGTATACGAGCAGTACTTC.

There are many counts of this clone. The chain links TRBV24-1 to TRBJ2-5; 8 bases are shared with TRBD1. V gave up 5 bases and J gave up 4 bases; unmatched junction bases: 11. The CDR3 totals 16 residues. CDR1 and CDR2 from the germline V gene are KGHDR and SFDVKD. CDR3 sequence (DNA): TGTGCCACCAGTGCCCCTCATTCCGGGACAGGAGAGACCCAGTACTTC. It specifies CATSAPHSGTGETQYF.

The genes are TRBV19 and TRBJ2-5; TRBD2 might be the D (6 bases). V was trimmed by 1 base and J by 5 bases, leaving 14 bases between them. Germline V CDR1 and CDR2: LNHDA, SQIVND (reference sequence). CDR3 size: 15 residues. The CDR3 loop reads CASSIVWTGEETQYF. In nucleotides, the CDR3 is TGTGCCAGTAGTATAGTTTGGACGGGAGAGGAGACCCAGTACTTC.

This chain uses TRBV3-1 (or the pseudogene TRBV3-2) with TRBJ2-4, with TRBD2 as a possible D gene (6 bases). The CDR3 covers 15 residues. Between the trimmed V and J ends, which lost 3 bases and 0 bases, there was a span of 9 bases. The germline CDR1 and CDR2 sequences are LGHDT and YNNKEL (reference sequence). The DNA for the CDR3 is TGTGCCAGCAGCCAGAGCGGGCTAGCCAAAAACATTCAGTACTTC. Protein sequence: CASSQSGLAKNIQYF.